This record covers a single T cell receptor (beta chain). Antigen unknown. The data were taken from a study of T-cell reconstitution after alpha-beta-depleted transplantation in children. Whole-study results and caveats: Most T-cell counts and diversity one year after the transplant came from T cells that were newly produced. Surviving recipient T cells and thymic progenitors produced the high day-60 TCRbeta diversity seen in some patients. Several hundred graft clones that had expanded were reportedly the source of alpha-beta T cells about two months after transplant.

The V gene's germline CDR1 is SGHVS and CDR2 FNYEAQ. Trimming at V came to 5 bases and at J to 0 bases, leaving 12 bases not matched to a gene. The CDR3 loop spans 18 amino acids. Library preparation (for TCRbeta) was performed with unique molecular identifiers. TCRdb processed the PCR reads anew with MiXCR; each CDR3 protein has one entry. Of a few hundred thousand distinct CDR3 sequences in the sample, around 7.3% are singletons; the top ten hold 9.1%. The sample in question was peripheral blood, obtained 360 days after TCRalphabeta/CD19-depleted stem cell transplant. This TCR came from a female patient aged 2-15 years who had a stem cell transplant for Fanconi anemia, so the T cells may come from the graft donor. The chain couples TRBV7-6 to TRBJ2-1; 8 nucleotides match TRBD2. The CDR3, as DNA: TGTGCCAGCAGCCCTGGGGTAGCGGGGACTAGCTCCTACAATGAGCAGTTCTTC. The encoded protein is CASSPGVAGTSSYNEQFF.